Given below is one TCR beta chain in context. The antigen is undetermined. Germline-derived CDR1 and CDR2 are SGHRS and YFSETQ. The CDR3 consists of 17 residues. V lost 2 bases and J lost 2, with 19 bases in between. This sample was included in a study of vaccination effects on CD4 cells after COVID-19. Study-level background: Antigen-specific CD4+ T cells were expanded with viral peptide pools in the ViraFEST assay before sequencing. Samples collected post-vaccine were obtained a median of 72 days after the second dose. General observations from the study: Only a few convalescent patients and no early post-infection timepoints featured in the study.

The data were produced by immunoSEQ multiplex PCR, yet TCRdb's version contains in-frame clones alone and is incomplete. The sample records about 66,000 clones, around 80% being singletons. Cultured cells yielded isolated CD4+ T cells after less than 11 days. Participants each got two BNT162b2 or mRNA-1273 vaccine doses. Each vaccine recipient was nucleocapsid antibody negative and had no prior SARS-CoV-2 infection. This sample comprised CD4+ T cells from PBMCs cultured without peptide, obtained after COVID-19 vaccination. The chain combines TRBV5-1 with TRBJ1-2; D is perhaps TRBD1 (5 bases). The sequence was collected from a human donor who received a COVID-19 vaccine. CDR3 coding DNA: TGCGCCAGCAGCTTTCACACTTTCACAGGACTCAACTATGGCTACACCTTC. This translates into CASSFHTFTGLNYGYTF.